The table lists the clone carrying this T cell receptor (beta chain) with many counts. This sample also contains other DNA sequences that code for the same CDR3. This sample was included in a study of shared clonotypes between healthy human individuals. J was trimmed by 1 base and V by 6 bases; bases with no gene match: 8. The CDR3 extends over 15 amino acids. CDR1 LNHDA and CDR2 SQIVND come from the germline V gene (reference sequence). The protocol was immunoSEQ multiplex PCR, while the TCRdb copy is restricted to in-frame clones and leaves out a portion. The data hold roughly 500,000 clones, with around 80% observed a single time.

The sequence came from a woman aged 40 to 50 in good health. Some clones in this sample may be carry-over from other donors' samples. Sequencing used PBMCs. The chain links TRBV19 to TRBJ1-1; 7 bases are shared with TRBD1. CDR3 sequence: CASRLQWTGNTEAFF. CDR3 sequence (DNA): TGTGCCAGTAGGCTTCAATGGACAGGGAACACTGAAGCTTTCTTT.